This is a list of T cell receptor beta chains from one sample in a study of siplizumab effects on memory and regulatory T cells. TCRdb's copy holds only in-frame clones and misses some; the assay was immunoSEQ multiplex PCR. The table has 90,000 to 110,000 clones, just over 90% seen once; the top ten hold about 0.32%. Sequenced sample: CD4+ T cells sorted from blood. These TCRs come from a human donor in good health. CDR3s include the opening cysteine and the closing phenylalanine or tryptophan. The D gene is left open where the match is weak. Not all rows give a size; the values are once, few, many and, for expanded clones, a class.

d_call,j_call,clone_size,v_call,cdr3_nt,cdr3_aa
-,TRBJ2-2,-,TRBV9,TGTGCCAGCAGGGAGAACACCGGGGAGCTGTTTTTT,CASRENTGELFF
TRBD1,TRBJ2-5,-,TRBV14,TGTGCCAGCAGCCAAGTAACAGGGGGGCGAGAGACCCAGTACTTC,CASSQVTGGRETQYF
TRBD1,TRBJ1-4,-,TRBV18,TGTGCCAGCTCACCCAGGGACAGTCGAAATGAAAAACTGTTTTTT,CASSPRDSRNEKLFF
-,TRBJ1-1,-,TRBV7-2,TGTGCCAGCAGTCCCGCCCCGACGGAAGGCGGCGAAGCTTTCTTT,CASSPAPTEGGEAFF
TRBD2,TRBJ2-1,once,TRBV10-1,TGCGCCAGCAGCGTCTCGGGACTAGCGGGGGCCAATGTCTACAATGAGCAGTTCTTC,CASSVSGLAGANVYNEQFF
-,TRBJ1-1,-,TRBV30,TGTGCCTGGAGTCCCCAAAATGAAGCTTTCTTT,CAWSPQNEAFF
TRBD2,TRBJ2-1,-,TRBV19,TGTGCCAGTAGTCCTGGACTAGCCCACGAGCAGTTCTTC,CASSPGLAHEQFF
TRBD2,TRBJ2-3,once,TRBV4-3,TGCGCCAGCAGCCCTAGCGGGAGAGCAGATACGCAGTATTTT,CASSPSGRADTQYF
TRBD2,TRBJ2-2,-,TRBV7-7,TGTGCTAGCAGCCAAGGGACTAGCGGGTTCACCGGGGAGCTGTTTTTT,CASSQGTSGFTGELFF
-,TRBJ2-6,-,TRBV4-1,TGCGCCAGCAGTTCTGGGGGGCAGGGGGCCAACGTCCTGACTTTC,CASSSGGQGANVLTF
-,TRBJ2-1,-,TRBV2,TGTGCCAGCAGATTGAACAATGAGCAGTTCTTC,CASRLNNEQFF
-,TRBJ2-7,-,TRBV2,TGTGCCAGCAGCCACCGTGGGGGCCCGACCTACGAGCAGTACTTC,CASSHRGGPTYEQYF
-,TRBJ1-2,few,TRBV27,TGTGCCAGCAGCCCTTCTGGGCAGGGCGCCTATGGCTACACCTTC,CASSPSGQGAYGYTF